The 19 T cell receptor beta chains listed next were all sequenced from one sample in a study of T cells in Graves' hyperthyroidism and ophthalmopathy. Researchers amplified the TCR beta CDR3 regions from RNA transcripts. Researchers ran a first-round RT-PCR on the TCR CDR3 using the HTBI primer set. TCRdb analysed the multiplex PCR reads with MiXCR anew, one entry per CDR3 protein. This table holds about half a million distinct CDR3 sequences, approximately 23% found once. Sequencing input: blood. The source is a woman between 65 and 79 years old with Graves' ophthalmopathy.

The DNA of the CDR3 is TGTGCCAGCAGTTCTAGCCCTCGGGGACTAGCGGGAGTCGTGAATGAGCAGTTCTTC. Translating gives CASSSSPRGLAGVVNEQFF. The gene calls are TRBV27 and TRBJ2-1; TRBD2 aligns across 14 bases. Per the germline V gene, CDR1 is MNHEY and CDR2 is SMNVEV (reference sequence). The CDR3 length is 19 residues. With 4 bases clipped from V and 7 bases from J, the junction kept 15 bases outside the gene matches.

The table lists this clonotype with a few counts. CDR3 DNA: TGCAGCGTTGAGACGGGAAACACTGAAGCTTTCTTT. Its translation is CSVETGNTEAFF. The chain links TRBV29-1 to TRBJ1-1; no definite D call. This CDR3 region has 12 residues. The V end lost 3 bases, the J end lost 2 bases, and 7 bases lay between the germline ends. Germline loops: CDR1 SQVTM, CDR2 ANQGSEA. Complete variable domain (other parts from reference TRBV29-1 and TRBJ1-1): SAVISQKPSRDICQRGTSLTIQCQVDSQVTMMFWYRQQPGQSLTLIATANQGSEATYESGFVIDKFPISRPNLTFSTLTVSNMSPEDSSIYLCSVETGNTEAFFGQGTRLTVV.

This clonotype appeared a few times. The V call is TRBV20-1, the J call TRBJ2-3; D uncertain. The germline V gene has CDR1 DFQATT and CDR2 SNEGSKA (reference sequence). V was pared by 2 bases and J by 1 base, with 16 bases between. This CDR3 contains 16 residues. For the CDR3, the DNA is TGCAGTGCTAGACCTCCGCGCCGGGTGGGCACAGATACGCAGTATTTT. Its translation is CSARPPRRVGTDTQYF.

The chain employs TRBV5-1 and TRBJ2-5; possible D gene TRBD2, 6 bases. This CDR3 is 14 amino acids long. Trimming removed 4 bases at V and 2 bases at J, with 12 bases between. The V gene's germline CDR1 is SGHRS and CDR2 YFSETQ. CDR3 DNA: TGCGCCAGCAGCGCGGGACTGCTACAAGAGACCCAGTACTTC. It is translated as CASSAGLLQETQYF. The full variable domain, with the rest looked up from reference TRBV5-1 and TRBJ2-5, is KAGVTQTPRYLIKTRGQQVTLSCSPISGHRSVSWYQQTPGQGLQFLFEYFSETQRNKGNFPGRFSGRQFSNSRSEMNVSTLELGDSALYLCASSAGLLQETQYFGPGTRLLVL.

J is TRBJ2-3 and V is TRBV15; 10 bases match TRBD2. V dropped 5 bases and J dropped 1; count of bases not matched to a gene: 0. The CDR3 loop spans 14 amino acids. The germline CDR1 and CDR2 sequences are LNHNV and YYDKDF (reference sequence). CDR3 in DNA: TGTGCCACCAGCGGACTAGCGGGCACAGATACGCAGTATTTT. Translating it yields CATSGLAGTDTQYF.

This chain uses TRBV10-3 with TRBJ2-2; 11 positions match TRBD2. Looked up from germline, CDR1 is ENHRY and CDR2 is SYGVKD. There are 15 residues in the CDR3. V shed 4 bases and J 5 bases; nucleotides not matched to a gene: 3. For the CDR3, the DNA is TGTGCCATCAGTGGGACTAGCGGGTCAACCGGGGAGCTGTTTTTT. Protein product: CAISGTSGSTGELFF.

V gene TRBV5-5 combines with J gene TRBJ2-3; D perhaps matches TRBD1 (5 bases). V lost 3 bases to trimming and J lost 1 base, with 15 bases between them. The germline V gene has CDR1 SGHKS and CDR2 YYEKEE (reference sequence). CDR3 length: 16 amino acids. As DNA, the CDR3 is TGTGCCAGCAGCTCCAGTCTCAGGGTTGGCACAGATACGCAGTATTTT. Its protein product is CASSSSLRVGTDTQYF.

There are many counts of this clonotype. The chain's CDR3 is CASRKPTSYGYTF. In DNA form, the CDR3 reads TGTGCCAGCAGGAAACCCACCAGCTATGGCTACACCTTC. The V call is TRBV11-2, the J call TRBJ1-2; D is unresolved. CDR1 is SGHAT and CDR2 is FQNNGV in the germline V gene. CDR3 length equals 13 residues. V was clipped by 6 bases and J by 4 bases, with 12 bases between them.

The chain carries TRBV5-6 and TRBJ2-6, with no clear D. V lost 0 bases to trimming and J lost 2 bases, with 6 bases between them. The CDR3 totals 15 residues. From germline, CDR1 is SGHDT and CDR2 YYEEEE. In DNA, the CDR3 is TGTGCCAGCAGCTTGGGGTTTACTGGGGCCAACGTCCTGACTTTC. This gives the protein CASSLGFTGANVLTF.

This clonotype was recorded at least ten times. The chain has TRBV10-3 and TRBJ2-7; D gene unclear. This CDR3 is built from 12 residues. Trimming cost V 0 bases and J 4 bases, with 4 bases left between them. Per the germline V gene, CDR1 is ENHRY and CDR2 is SYGVKD. Here the CDR3 reads CAISESGYEQYF. DNA for the CDR3: TGTGCCATCAGTGAGTCAGGGTACGAGCAGTACTTC.

The V and J genes are TRBV5-6 and TRBJ1-2; TRBD1 matches at 10 bases. Germline values: CDR1 SGHDT, CDR2 YYEEEE. V shed 4 bases and J 5 bases; nucleotides not matched to a gene: 5. The CDR3 has 14 amino acids. This chain's CDR3 is CASSPAGQGYGYTF. For the CDR3, the DNA is TGTGCCAGCAGCCCGGCGGGACAGGGGTATGGCTACACCTTC.

V gene TRBV20-1 combines with J gene TRBJ2-3; TRBD1 agrees at 8 bases. CDR1 is DFQATT, CDR2 SNEGSKA, per germline (reference sequence). The CDR3 contains 16 residues. J gave up 6 bases and V 0 bases, and 11 bases lay outside the gene matches. The CDR3 loop is CSARDPLRGRVDTQYF. CDR3 coding DNA: TGCAGTGCTAGAGATCCCCTCAGGGGGCGGGTTGATACGCAGTATTTT.

This clonotype was found a few times. This CDR3 is CASSDTDSEAFF. In DNA, the CDR3 is TGCGCCAGCAGCGATACCGACAGTGAAGCTTTCTTT. The J gene is TRBJ1-1, the V gene TRBV10-1; maybe TRBD1 (5 bases). Trimming took off 6 bases at V and 7 bases at J, with 12 bases between the two ends. The length of the CDR3 is 12 residues. From germline, CDR1 is WNHNN and CDR2 SYGVQD (reference sequence).

This clonotype was counted a few times. V is TRBV2 and J is TRBJ1-2; D not resolved. Deletions cut 0 bases from V and 5 bases from J, with 10 bases between. Per germline, CDR1 SNHLY and CDR2 FYNNEI. The CDR3 contains 14 residues. The CDR3, as DNA: TGTGCCAGCAGTGAAGCGCTTCGGGAATATGGCTACACCTTC. Its protein product is CASSEALREYGYTF.

The chain recombines TRBV10-1 with TRBJ2-1, with D perhaps matching TRBD2 (5 bases). Trimming shortened V by 6 bases and J by 1 base, and 13 bases separated the two germline ends. The CDR3 has 15 residues. CDR1 and CDR2 from the germline V gene are WNHNN and SYGVQD (reference sequence). CDR3 in amino acids: CASSGPPGSYNEQFF. CDR3 bases: TGCGCCAGCAGCGGACCGCCGGGGTCCTACAATGAGCAGTTCTTC.

The sample holds many counts of this clonotype. The CDR3 sequence: CASSFGPTNEQFF. The CDR3 nucleotides are TGCGCCAGCAGCTTCGGTCCCACGAATGAGCAGTTCTTC. The V and J genes are TRBV5-1 and TRBJ2-1; no firm D call. Trimming removed 2 bases from V and 7 bases from J, with 10 bases in between. The CDR3 covers 13 residues. Germline assignment: CDR1 SGHRS and CDR2 YFSETQ.

The chain employs TRBV20-1 and TRBJ1-1; 9 nucleotides line up with TRBD1. J was trimmed by 6 bases and V by 6 bases; bases with no gene match: 5. CDR3 length: 12 residues. Germline V CDR1 and CDR2: DFQATT, SNEGSKA (reference sequence). The DNA of the CDR3 is TGCAGTGCCGCGGACAGGGGCGCTGAAGCTTTCTTT. Translated, it gives CSAADRGAEAFF.

The chain is built from TRBV27 and TRBJ2-7; the D gene could be TRBD1 or TRBD2 (5 bases each). CDR3 size: 13 residues. CDR1 is MNHEY and CDR2 is SMNVEV in the germline V gene (reference sequence). V was pared by 4 bases and J by 2 bases, with 9 bases between. The CDR3 spells CASSWDVTYEQYF. The CDR3 region has the DNA TGTGCCAGCAGTTGGGACGTAACCTACGAGCAGTACTTC.

This clonotype was counted ten times or more. The chain links TRBV28 to TRBJ2-7; D is unclear. Per the germline V gene, CDR1 is MDHEN and CDR2 is SYDVKM. The CDR3 spans 14 residues. The V end lost 2 bases, the J end lost 2 bases, and 10 bases lay between the germline ends. CDR3 sequence (DNA): TGTGCCAGCAGTTTAGGCGGACGGCCCTACGAGCAGTACTTC. Translating gives CASSLGGRPYEQYF.